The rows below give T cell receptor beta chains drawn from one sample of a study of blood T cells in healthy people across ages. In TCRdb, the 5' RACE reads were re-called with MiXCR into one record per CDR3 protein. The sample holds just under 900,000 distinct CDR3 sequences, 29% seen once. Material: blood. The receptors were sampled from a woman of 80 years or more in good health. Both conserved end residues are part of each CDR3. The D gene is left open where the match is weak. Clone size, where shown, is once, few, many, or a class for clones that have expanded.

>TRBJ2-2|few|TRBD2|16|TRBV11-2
TGTGCCAGCAGCCCCATAGCGGGGACGTTCACCGGGGAGCTGTTTTTT
CASSPIAGTFTGELFF
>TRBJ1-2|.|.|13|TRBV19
TGTGCCAGTAGTATAAGCGGAAACTATGGCTACACCTTC
CASSISGNYGYTF
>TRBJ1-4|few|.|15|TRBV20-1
TGCAGTGCTGGAAGAACAGGGACTTATAATGAAAAACTGTTTTTT
CSAGRTGTYNEKLFF
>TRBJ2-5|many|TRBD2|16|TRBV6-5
TGTGCCAGCAGTTACTCTAGGGGCGGGGGCCAAGAGACCCAGTACTTC
CASSYSRGGGQETQYF
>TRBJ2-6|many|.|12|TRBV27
TGTGCCAGCGCAAGGGGGGCCAACGTCCTGACTTTC
CASARGANVLTF
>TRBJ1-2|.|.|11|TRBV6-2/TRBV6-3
TGTGCCGGCAGATATACCTATGGCTACACCTTC
CAGRYTYGYTF
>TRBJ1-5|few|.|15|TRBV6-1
TGTGCCAGCAGATCTGACGACAGGCTCAATCAGCCCCAGCATTTT
CASRSDDRLNQPQHF
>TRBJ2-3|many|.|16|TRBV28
TGTGCCAGCAGTTTATGGGCGGGGAAGACTACAGATACGCAGTATTTT
CASSLWAGKTTDTQYF
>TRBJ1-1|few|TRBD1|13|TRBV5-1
TGCGCCAGCAGCCACGGACAGGGTCCTGAAGCTTTCTTT
CASSHGQGPEAFF
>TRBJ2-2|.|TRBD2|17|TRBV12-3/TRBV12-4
TGTGCCAGCAGTTTTGGCCGGGAACGGGGGGGTACCGGGGAGCTGTTTTTT
CASSFGRERGGTGELFF
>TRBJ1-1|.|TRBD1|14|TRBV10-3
TGTGCCATCAGTCGGACAGGGTTGAACACTGAAGCTTTCTTT
CAISRTGLNTEAFF
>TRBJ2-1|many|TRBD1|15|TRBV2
TGTGCCAGCAGTGTTGACAGGGGGAGATACAATGAGCAGTTCTTC
CASSVDRGRYNEQFF
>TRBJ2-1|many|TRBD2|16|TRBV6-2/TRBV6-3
TGTGCCAGCAGTTCCTATAGCGGGGGGTCCTACAATGAGCAGTTCTTC
CASSSYSGGSYNEQFF
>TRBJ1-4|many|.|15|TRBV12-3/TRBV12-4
TGTGCCAGCAGTTTCTGGGGGCAGGGTAATGAAAAACTGTTTTTT
CASSFWGQGNEKLFF
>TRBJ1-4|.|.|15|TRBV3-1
TGTGCCAGCAGCCCAGAGACAGGCGGATCTGAAAAACTGTTTTTT
CASSPETGGSEKLFF
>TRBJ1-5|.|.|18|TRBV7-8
TGTGCCAGCAGCTTAGGGGATCCTTGGCAGGATAGCAATCAGCCCCAGCATTTT
CASSLGDPWQDSNQPQHF
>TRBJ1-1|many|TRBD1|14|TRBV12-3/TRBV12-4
TGTGCCAGCAGTTCGACGGACAGGGGAGGTGAAGCTTTCTTT
CASSSTDRGGEAFF
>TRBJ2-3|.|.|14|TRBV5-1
TGCGCCAGCAGCTTGGACCCTCGCACAGATACGCAGTATTTT
CASSLDPRTDTQYF
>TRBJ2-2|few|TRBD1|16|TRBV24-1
TGTGCCACCAGTGATAGGGACAGGGGAAGAATCGGGGAGCTGTTTTTT
CATSDRDRGRIGELFF
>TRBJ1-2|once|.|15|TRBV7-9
TGTGCCAGCAGCTTATCCAGGAGCCGGACGTATGGCTACACCTTC
CASSLSRSRTYGYTF
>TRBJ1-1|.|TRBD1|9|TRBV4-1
TGCGCCCCTCAGGGGGGGACTTTCTTT
CAPQGGTFF
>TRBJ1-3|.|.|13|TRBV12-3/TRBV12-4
TGTGCCAGCAGGCAGGGCTCTGGAAACACCATATATTTT
CASRQGSGNTIYF
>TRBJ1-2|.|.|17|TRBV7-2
TGTGCCAGCAGCTTAGGCGGGCAGGGCAGCCGGAACTATGGCTACACCTTC
CASSLGGQGSRNYGYTF
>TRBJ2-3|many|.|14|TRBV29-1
TGCAGCGTTGCGAGGGCAGAGGGCACAGATACGCAGTATTTT
CSVARAEGTDTQYF
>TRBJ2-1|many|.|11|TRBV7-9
TGTGCCAGCAGAGAAATGAGTGAGCAGTTCTTC
CASREMSEQFF
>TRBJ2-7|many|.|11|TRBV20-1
TGCAGTGCGGGCAGGGGCTACGAGCAGTACTTC
CSAGRGYEQYF
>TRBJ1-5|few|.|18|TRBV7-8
TGTGCCAGCGGCGGTCCCCCCAAGAATTTTAATAGCAATCAGCCCCAGCATTTT
CASGGPPKNFNSNQPQHF
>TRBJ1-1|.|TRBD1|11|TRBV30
TGTGCCTGGGGACAGGGGACTGAAGCTTTCTTT
CAWGQGTEAFF
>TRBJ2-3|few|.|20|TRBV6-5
TGTGCCAGCAGTTACTTGAAAGCAGTGCATAGGGACGGGAGCACAGATACGCAGTATTTT
CASSYLKAVHRDGSTDTQYF
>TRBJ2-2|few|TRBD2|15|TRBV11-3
TGTGCCAGCAGCCCAGCGGGACGGCTCACCGGGGAGCTGTTTTTT
CASSPAGRLTGELFF
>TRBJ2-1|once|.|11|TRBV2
TGTGCCAGCAGAGGCCTCTATGAGCAGTTCTTC
CASRGLYEQFF
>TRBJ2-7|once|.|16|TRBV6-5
TGTGCCAGCAGTTCCGCCGGTTGGGGTAAGGGCTACGAGCAGTACTTC
CASSSAGWGKGYEQYF
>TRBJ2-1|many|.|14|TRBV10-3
TGTGCCATCAGTGGTGGGGGCTCCTACAATGAGCAGTTCTTC
CAISGGGSYNEQFF
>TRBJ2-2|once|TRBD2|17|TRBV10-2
TGCGCCAGCAGTGAGGACCCCGGGAGGGAGGGGACCGGGGAGCTGTTTTTT
CASSEDPGREGTGELFF